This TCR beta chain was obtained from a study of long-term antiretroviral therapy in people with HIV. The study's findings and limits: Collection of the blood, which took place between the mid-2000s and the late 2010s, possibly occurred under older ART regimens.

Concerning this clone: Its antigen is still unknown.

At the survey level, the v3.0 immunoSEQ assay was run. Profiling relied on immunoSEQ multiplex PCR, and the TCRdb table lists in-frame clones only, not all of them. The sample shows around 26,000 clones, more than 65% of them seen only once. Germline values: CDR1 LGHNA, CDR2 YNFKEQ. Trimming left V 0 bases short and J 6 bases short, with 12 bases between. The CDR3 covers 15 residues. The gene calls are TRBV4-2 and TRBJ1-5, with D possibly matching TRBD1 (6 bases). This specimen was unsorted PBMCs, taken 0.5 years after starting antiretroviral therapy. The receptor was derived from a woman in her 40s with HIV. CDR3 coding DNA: TGTGCCAGCAGCCAAGATGAGGGGGGAAGTCAGCCCCAGCATTTT. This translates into CASSQDEGGSQPQHF.